These 14 T cell receptor beta chains share one sample of origin, sequenced in a study of cytotoxic CD8 clonotypes in ibrutinib-treated CLL. Some clones are missing from TCRdb's copy, which holds only in-frame ones; the method was immunoSEQ multiplex PCR. The sample consists of about 180,000 clones, about 84% of them appearing once. The sequenced sample was PBMCs, obtained after 24 months of ibrutinib treatment. Every receptor here comes from a human donor with chronic lymphocytic leukemia.

This clone has a handful of counts. The chain links TRBV27 to TRBJ1-2; 7 bases are a match to TRBD1. Germline V lookup: CDR1 MNHEY, CDR2 SMNVEV (reference sequence). The CDR3 is 14 residues long. V lost 5 bases, J lost 1 base, and 4 bases stayed unmatched. CDR3 amino acids: CASSIQGGNYGYTF. The CDR3 DNA is TGTGCCAGCAGTATTCAGGGGGGTAACTATGGCTACACCTTC.

The chain carries TRBV7-3 and TRBJ2-5; D is undetermined. This CDR3 region has 13 residues. The germline gives CDR1 SGHTA, CDR2 FQGTGA. V was shortened by 5 bases and J by 2 bases, with 9 bases between the two germline ends. The CDR3 coding sequence is TGTGCCAGCAGCCTCACAAATCAAGAGACCCAGTACTTC. Protein sequence: CASSLTNQETQYF.

The chain carries TRBV29-1 and TRBJ2-7; D is unclear. CDR3 length equals 11 residues. CDR1 SQVTM and CDR2 ANQGSEA come from the germline V gene. Trimming removed 7 bases at V and 1 base at J, with 8 bases between. The CDR3 bases are TGCAGCGGGCGTGGGTCCTACGAGCAGTACTTC. Translating it yields CSGRGSYEQYF.

The V and J genes are TRBV9 and TRBJ2-6; D remains ambiguous. The V gene's germline CDR1 is SGDLS and CDR2 YYNGEE. The CDR3 sequence is 15 residues long. V was pared by 4 bases and J by 0 bases, with 8 bases between. CDR3 sequence reads: CASSSRNSGANVLTF. Here the CDR3 DNA reads TGTGCCAGCAGCTCTAGGAACTCTGGGGCCAACGTCCTGACTTTC.

This chain links TRBV10-3 with TRBJ2-1; possible D gene TRBD1, 5 bases. CDR3 size: 16 residues. V gave up 6 bases and J gave up 6 bases, with 21 bases separating them. The germline CDR1 and CDR2 sequences are ENHRY and SYGVKD. The CDR3 coding sequence is TGTGCCATCAGCCGCGGCGCGAGAGTCGACAGCAATGAGCAGTTCTTC. This sequence encodes CAISRGARVDSNEQFF.

V usage is TRBV5-1 and J usage is TRBJ1-5, with a weak D call TRBD1 (6 bases). The CDR3 has 16 residues. Germline loops: CDR1 SGHRS, CDR2 YFSETQ. Trimming took 4 bases from V and 0 from J, leaving 14 bases between them. Written as DNA, the CDR3 is TGCGCCAGCAGCCCAGGGACACTGTATAGCAATCAGCCCCAGCATTTT. Translated, it gives CASSPGTLYSNQPQHF. The full variable domain, its missing parts supplied by reference TRBV5-1 and TRBJ1-5, is KAGVTQTPRYLIKTRGQQVTLSCSPISGHRSVSWYQQTPGQGLQFLFEYFSETQRNKGNFPGRFSGRQFSNSRSEMNVSTLELGDSALYLCASSPGTLYSNQPQHFGDGTRLSIL.

A remark on this clone: This CDR3 is also generated by other DNA sequences in the sample. J is TRBJ1-1 and V is TRBV7-3; D gene ambiguous. V was pared by 4 bases and J by 1 base, with 7 bases between. Germline V CDR1 and CDR2: SGHTA, FQGTGA. The CDR3 loop spans 13 amino acids. The CDR3 protein is CASSSQRNTEAFF. The CDR3 DNA reads TGTGCCAGCAGCTCACAGCGGAACACTGAAGCTTTCTTT.

The V and J genes are TRBV2 and TRBJ1-3; D ambiguous. The CDR3 covers 15 residues. Trimming cost V 8 bases and J 4 bases, with 18 bases left between them. Germline CDR1 SNHLY, CDR2 FYNNEI. The CDR3 bases are TGTGCCAGCCAAACGGAAAGGTCAAGGGGAAACACCATATATTTT. This gives the protein CASQTERSRGNTIYF.

This chain connects TRBV5-1 to TRBJ2-3; 8 bases agree with TRBD1. Germline lookup yields CDR1 SGHRS and CDR2 YFSETQ. This CDR3 is built from 14 residues. The V segment lost 3 bases and the J segment 5 bases; nucleotides outside the gene matches: 5. The CDR3 is CASSSPGGVDTQYF. The DNA for the CDR3 is TGCGCCAGCAGCTCCCCAGGGGGCGTAGATACGCAGTATTTT.

The gene calls are TRBV28 and TRBJ1-2; TRBD1 matches at 9 bases. From germline, CDR1 is MDHEN and CDR2 SYDVKM. There are 12 residues in the CDR3. Trimming cost V 10 bases and J 4 bases; bases outside gene matches: 4. This CDR3 reads CAIADRGYGYTF. The CDR3 region has the DNA TGTGCCATCGCGGACAGGGGCTATGGCTACACCTTC.

V and J are TRBV28 and TRBJ1-5; D is ambiguous. Trimming shortened V by 4 bases and J by 10 bases, and 14 bases separated the two germline ends. The CDR3 totals 13 residues. CDR1 MDHEN and CDR2 SYDVKM come from the germline V gene. The CDR3 nucleotides read TGTGCCAGCAGTTCTCCCCCTCGTGGACCCCAGCATTTT. Translated: CASSSPPRGPQHF.

The gene calls are TRBV6-5 and TRBJ1-5, with 7 bases identical to TRBD1. The J segment lost 0 bases and the V segment lost 9 bases, leaving 5 bases of the junction unmatched. The CDR3 is made up of 14 amino acids. Looked up from germline, CDR1 is MNHEY and CDR2 is SVGAGI. The CDR3 protein is CASWTGYSNQPQHF. CDR3 sequence (DNA): TGTGCCAGTTGGACAGGATATAGCAATCAGCCCCAGCATTTT.

V usage is TRBV10-3 and J usage is TRBJ1-1, with a weak D call TRBD1 (5 bases). V lost 2 bases and J 1 base, leaving 14 bases between the germline ends. The CDR3 sequence is 16 residues long. The germline V gene encodes CDR1 ENHRY and CDR2 SYGVKD. The CDR3 protein is CAISEPNPGTNTEAFF. The CDR3 region has the DNA TGTGCCATCAGTGAGCCTAACCCCGGGACGAACACTGAAGCTTTCTTT.

The rearrangement uses TRBV27 and TRBJ2-1; D possibly corresponds to TRBD1 (5 bases). This CDR3 spans 14 amino acids. The V gene lost 6 bases and the J gene lost 7 bases, with 16 bases spanning the gap. Germline CDR1 reads MNHEY; CDR2 reads SMNVEV (reference sequence). This chain's CDR3 is CASRLLQAANEQFF. CDR3 sequence (DNA): TGTGCCAGCAGGCTCCTACAGGCCGCTAATGAGCAGTTCTTC.